This T cell receptor (beta chain) is drawn from a study of blood T cell repertoires in COVID-19. Sequencing used immunoSEQ multiplex PCR; TCRdb keeps in-frame clones, though not all of them. The sample gives about 89,000 clones, about 80% of which show up once; roughly 19% is in the top ten. V gave up 8 bases and J gave up 2 bases; unmatched junction bases: 4. Germline V gene sequence: CDR1 MNHEY, CDR2 SMNVEV (reference sequence). This CDR3 has 13 residues. This clonotype was obtained from a woman older than 75 with acute or convalescent COVID-19. Material for sequencing was peripheral blood. The chain uses TRBV27 and TRBJ2-7; the match to TRBD1 covers 9 bases. CDR3 loop: CASRDRGTYEQYF. The DNA of the CDR3 is TGTGCCAGCCGAGACAGGGGGACCTACGAGCAGTACTTC.